The 28 T cell receptor beta chains in this list originate from one sample, sequenced in a study of T cell responses to AZD1222 COVID-19 vaccine. Profiled with immunoSEQ multiplex PCR; TCRdb holds only in-frame clones, not every one. This sample has about 120,000 clones; around 90% occur once, and the top ten carry approximately 5.4%. Sequences were derived from peripheral blood, sampled on day 0 of AZD1222 vaccination. These receptors were obtained from an adult in good health.

Here the CDR3 reads CASSEDREAFF. The CDR3 nucleotides read TGCGCCAGCAGTGAGGACAGAGAAGCTTTCTTT. V and J are TRBV10-1 and TRBJ1-1; TRBD1 might be the D (5 bases). Trimming pared 2 bases from V and 8 bases from J, leaving 6 bases between. Germline V gene sequence: CDR1 WNHNN, CDR2 SYGVQD (reference sequence). The length of the CDR3 is 11 residues.

The chain is built from TRBV12-3 or TRBV12-4 and TRBJ1-1; maybe TRBD1 (6 bases). This CDR3 has 13 residues. V lost 6 bases to trimming and J lost 3 bases, with 11 bases between them. For the CDR3, the DNA is TGTGCCAGCAGGTTGAACAGGGACACTGAAGCTTTCTTT. Translation gives CASRLNRDTEAFF.

V is TRBV10-3 and J is TRBJ1-1; D is perhaps TRBD1 (6 bases). CDR1 is ENHRY, CDR2 SYGVKD, per germline. With 4 bases removed from V and 5 bases from J, the gap between germline ends came to 14 bases. The CDR3 has 14 amino acids. CDR3 bases: TGTGCCATCAGTGTCCAGGGGCAAGGGACTGAAGCTTTCTTT. Translated, it gives CAISVQGQGTEAFF.

V usage is TRBV12-3 or TRBV12-4 and J usage is TRBJ2-5; D is undetermined. The CDR3 is made up of 11 amino acids. The V end was cut by 6 bases, the J end by 4 bases, with 6 bases between. CDR3 bases: TGTGCCAGCAGCCTCTTAGAGACCCAGTACTTC. Protein sequence: CASSLLETQYF.

The rearrangement uses TRBV11-3 and TRBJ2-7; D is undetermined. Germline assignment: CDR1 SGHNT and CDR2 YENEEA. The V end was cut by 3 bases, the J end by 2 bases, with 20 bases between. The CDR3 contains 17 residues. Here the CDR3 DNA reads TGTGCCAGCAGCTTCCTCCATACGGCAGCCCAGACCTACGAGCAGTACTTC. Amino acids: CASSFLHTAAQTYEQYF.

This clone was observed once. The chain recombines TRBV14 with TRBJ2-7; D may be TRBD1 (6 bases). V dropped 6 bases and J dropped 2 bases, with 11 bases sitting between them. The CDR3 runs 13 residues. Germline-derived CDR1 and CDR2 are SGHDN and FVKESK. The CDR3 reads CASRGAGTYEQYF. CDR3 nucleotides: TGTGCCAGCAGGGGGGCAGGCACCTACGAGCAGTACTTC.

V and J are TRBV2 and TRBJ1-2, with D unresolved. CDR1 is SNHLY, CDR2 FYNNEI, per germline. Trimming pared 2 bases from V and 8 bases from J, leaving 12 bases between. The CDR3 consists of 13 residues. The CDR3 nucleotides are TGTGCCAGCAGTGAACAACTGATGCGGGGCTACACCTTC. It translates to CASSEQLMRGYTF.

This clone was counted a single time. The rearrangement links TRBV4-2 to TRBJ1-2; D gene uncertain. Germline V gene lookup returns CDR1 LGHNA and CDR2 YNFKEQ. Trimming pared 6 bases from V and 0 bases from J, leaving 17 bases between. The CDR3 sequence is 16 residues long. Here the CDR3 DNA reads TGTGCCAGCAGACTAACAACCCTGGGAGCTAACTATGGCTACACCTTC. Its protein is CASRLTTLGANYGYTF.

The chain joins TRBV6-1 to TRBJ2-7; D may match TRBD1 or TRBD2 (5 bases each). The CDR3 has 15 residues. Germline CDR1 and CDR2: MNHNS and SASEGT. Trimming left V 0 bases short and J 3 bases short, with 12 bases between. The chain's CDR3 is CASSEAGEALYEQYF. CDR3 DNA: TGTGCCAGCAGTGAAGCGGGGGAAGCCCTCTACGAGCAGTACTTC.

This chain links TRBV19 with TRBJ1-5; no firm D call. V was trimmed by 1 base and J by 7 bases, leaving 14 bases between them. CDR1 LNHDA and CDR2 SQIVND come from the germline V gene (reference sequence). The CDR3 has 15 amino acids. Here the CDR3 reads CASSIGGADGQPQHF. The CDR3 DNA reads TGTGCCAGTAGTATAGGGGGAGCCGATGGGCAGCCCCAGCATTTT.

The rearrangement links TRBV11-2 to TRBJ2-1; TRBD2 matches 13 bases. V lost 5 bases, J lost 8 bases, and 6 bases stayed unmatched. Looked up from germline, CDR1 is SGHAT and CDR2 is FQNNGV. CDR3 length equals 15 residues. CDR3 sequence: CASSERTSGRYEQFF. In DNA, the CDR3 is TGTGCCAGCAGCGAGCGGACTAGCGGGAGATATGAGCAGTTCTTC.

With regard to this clone: Distinct nucleotide sequences in the sample also encode this CDR3. The V gene is TRBV6-5, the J gene TRBJ1-1, with D possibly being TRBD1 (5 bases). Germline loops: CDR1 MNHEY, CDR2 SVGAGI. The CDR3 length is 16 residues. Trimming stripped 0 bases from V and 0 bases from J, with 11 bases between. CDR3 loop: CASSYSQGGVNTEAFF. DNA for the CDR3: TGTGCCAGCAGTTACTCTCAGGGTGGGGTGAACACTGAAGCTTTCTTT.

The chain links TRBV10-3 to TRBJ2-3, with 8 bases lining up with TRBD2. The germline V gene encodes CDR1 ENHRY and CDR2 SYGVKD. The ends lost 6 bases at V and 3 bases at J; junction bases unmatched: 11. The CDR3 is made up of 16 amino acids. The CDR3 spells CAISPGVAGTTDTQYF. CDR3 DNA: TGTGCCATCAGCCCGGGGGTAGCGGGAACTACAGATACGCAGTATTTT.

This rearrangement joins TRBV2 to TRBJ1-1; possibly TRBD1 for D (6 bases). The V gene lost 4 bases and the J gene lost 11 bases, with 14 bases spanning the gap. The CDR3 extends over 12 amino acids. Germline V gene data show CDR1 as SNHLY and CDR2 as FYNNEI. The CDR3 here is CASSGQGLRAFF. The CDR3 nucleotides are TGTGCCAGCAGTGGTCAGGGGCTGCGGGCTTTCTTT. The full variable domain, with the rest looked up from reference TRBV2 and TRBJ1-1, is EPEVTQTPSHQVTQMGQEVILRCVPISNHLYFYWYRQILGQKVEFLVSFYNNEISEKSEIFDDQFSVERPDGSNFTLKIRSTKLEDSAMYFCASSGQGLRAFFGQGTRLTVV.

The rearrangement uses TRBV6-4 and TRBJ2-2; D is perhaps TRBD2 (5 bases). V lost 2 bases and J lost 7, with 11 bases in between. This CDR3 spans 14 amino acids. Germline assignment: CDR1 MRHNA and CDR2 SNTAGT. DNA for the CDR3: TGTGCCAGCAGTGACGCGGGTGGAAACGGGGAGCTGTTTTTT. The encoded protein is CASSDAGGNGELFF.

This chain uses TRBV4-3 with TRBJ2-3, with unresolved D. The germline gives CDR1 LGHNA, CDR2 YSLEER. The CDR3 totals 13 residues. Trimming pared 4 bases from V and 1 base from J, leaving 6 bases between. For the CDR3, the DNA is TGCGCCAGCAGCCCCCTCGGCACAGATACGCAGTATTTT. It translates to CASSPLGTDTQYF.

V gene TRBV4-1 combines with J gene TRBJ1-5; tentatively, D is TRBD1 (5 bases). The CDR3 totals 16 residues. The germline CDR1 and CDR2 sequences are MGHRA and YSYEKL. Trimming stripped 4 bases from V and 6 bases from J, with 19 bases between. CDR3 coding DNA: TGCGCCAGCAGCCCGCACCAAGGGGAGGGAGGTCAGCCCCAGCATTTT. This gives the protein CASSPHQGEGGQPQHF.

The genes are TRBV10-3 and TRBJ2-2; 11 bases map to TRBD2. The J segment lost 2 bases and the V segment lost 4 bases, leaving 3 bases of the junction unmatched. The CDR3 length is 16 residues. Germline CDR1 is ENHRY and CDR2 is SYGVKD. The CDR3 here is CAISAGLAVNTGELFF. The CDR3 DNA reads as TGTGCCATCAGTGCGGGACTAGCGGTTAACACCGGGGAGCTGTTTTTT.

The gene calls are TRBV19 and TRBJ2-1; D unclear. The CDR3 has 16 residues. The germline V and J ends were trimmed by 2 bases and 5 bases, with 16 bases remaining between them. The germline V gene has CDR1 LNHDA and CDR2 SQIVND (reference sequence). CDR3 coding DNA: TGTGCCAGTAGTATACTGCCCCGAGTCCCTAACAATGAGCAGTTCTTC. Residues: CASSILPRVPNNEQFF.

This chain connects TRBV29-1 to TRBJ1-1; weak D call: TRBD1 (5 bases). Germline V gene lookup returns CDR1 SQVTM and CDR2 ANQGSEA. Trimming pared 7 bases from V and 1 base from J, leaving 10 bases between. The CDR3 runs to 12 residues. The CDR3 region is CSGGLPNTEAFF. In nucleotides, the CDR3 is TGCAGCGGGGGACTACCGAACACTGAAGCTTTCTTT.

This clone was found once. The chain is built from TRBV7-2 and TRBJ1-3, with D possibly TRBD1 on 6 matching bases. Per the germline V gene, CDR1 is SGHTA and CDR2 is FQGNSA. CDR3 length: 17 amino acids. Trimming left V 1 base short and J 0 bases short, with 13 bases between. DNA of the CDR3: TGTGCCAGCAGCTTAGACAGGACAGTTCTCTCTGGAAACACCATATATTTT. This gives the protein CASSLDRTVLSGNTIYF.

The rearrangement joins TRBV7-9 to TRBJ2-7; TRBD1 aligns across 7 bases. V shed 3 bases, J shed 4 bases, and the junction held 6 bases outside the gene matches. The CDR3 extends over 14 amino acids. CDR1 is SEHNR, CDR2 FQNEAQ, per germline (reference sequence). This CDR3 is CASSFPPGQYEQYF. The CDR3 bases are TGTGCCAGCAGCTTCCCCCCGGGACAGTACGAGCAGTACTTC.

The chain uses TRBV12-3 or TRBV12-4 and TRBJ1-2; tentative D call: TRBD1 (6 bases). The germline V and J ends were trimmed by 2 bases and 6 bases, with 10 bases remaining between them. The CDR3 sequence is 13 residues long. This CDR3 is CASSLRGVDGYTF. CDR3 DNA: TGTGCCAGCAGTTTAAGGGGGGTGGATGGCTACACCTTC.

CDR3 in amino acids: CASSMGTVMNTEAFF. The CDR3 DNA reads as TGTGCCAGCAGCATGGGGACAGTAATGAACACTGAAGCTTTCTTT. V usage is TRBV9 and J usage is TRBJ1-1; 7 bases fit TRBD1. The CDR3 contains 15 residues. The germline CDR1 and CDR2 sequences are SGDLS and YYNGEE. After removal of 4 bases from V and 0 bases from J, the junction contained 6 bases not matched to a gene.

The chain joins TRBV28 to TRBJ1-5; D is possibly TRBD1 (6 bases). This CDR3 contains 20 residues. Germline V gene data show CDR1 as MDHEN and CDR2 as SYDVKM. Between the trimmed V and J ends, which lost 5 bases and 0 bases, there was a span of 26 bases. Here the CDR3 DNA reads TGTGCCAGCAGTCCAACACTTGGGACAATCAGTAGGTATAGCAATCAGCCCCAGCATTTT. This gives the protein CASSPTLGTISRYSNQPQHF.

The chain employs TRBV29-1 and TRBJ2-7; D may be TRBD1 (6 bases). Germline V gene data show CDR1 as SQVTM and CDR2 as ANQGSEA. This CDR3 has 12 amino acids. Deletions cut 2 bases from V and 3 bases from J, with 8 bases between. The DNA of the CDR3 is TGCAGCGTTGAAACAGGGAACTACGAGCAGTACTTC. Amino acids: CSVETGNYEQYF.

As regards this clone: The same CDR3 can be traced to other DNA sequences in this sample. J is TRBJ1-1 and V is TRBV6-5, with D uncertain. Germline values: CDR1 MNHEY, CDR2 SVGAGI. V was shortened by 6 bases and J by 2 bases, with 4 bases between the two germline ends. This CDR3 is 11 amino acids long. DNA for the CDR3: TGTGCCAGCAGCTCAAACACTGAAGCTTTCTTT. This codes for CASSSNTEAFF.

The chain recombines TRBV19 with TRBJ1-5; no firm D call. CDR3 size: 17 residues. Germline CDR1 is LNHDA and CDR2 is SQIVND (reference sequence). V shed 3 bases and J shed 0 bases, with 15 bases lying between them. For the CDR3, the DNA is TGTGCCAGTAGTATGAGGGTCGGGCTGAATAGCAATCAGCCCCAGCATTTT. Translated, it gives CASSMRVGLNSNQPQHF.